Listed here are 14 T cell receptor beta chains from one sample, sequenced in a study of neoadjuvant anti-PD-1 for oral cavity cancer. Libraries were prepared by immunoSEQ multiplex PCR; TCRdb keeps only in-frame clonotypes and omits some of them. This table has approximately 16,000 clones, roughly 41% appearing once. Time point denoted: after neoadjuvant nivolumab, at surgical resection. The sample here was tumor tissue, taken after nivolumab (anti-PD-1) treatment. The receptors derive from a person aged 40 to 85 with oral cavity squamous cell carcinoma.

The V gene is TRBV5-1, the J gene TRBJ1-1; perhaps TRBD1 as D (5 bases). CDR3 length: 13 amino acids. CDR1 SGHRS and CDR2 YFSETQ come from the germline V gene. V was pared by 0 bases and J by 6 bases, with 9 bases between. The DNA of the CDR3 is TGCGCCAGCAGCTTGGTTTGGGGGGCTGAAGCTTTCTTT. Its protein is CASSLVWGAEAFF. Looking up the rest from reference TRBV5-1 and TRBJ1-1 gives the full variable domain: KAGVTQTPRYLIKTRGQQVTLSCSPISGHRSVSWYQQTPGQGLQFLFEYFSETQRNKGNFPGRFSGRQFSNSRSEMNVSTLELGDSALYLCASSLVWGAEAFFGQGTRLTVV.

This clone occurred many times. This chain joins TRBV4-3 and TRBJ2-2; D remains ambiguous. The germline V gene encodes CDR1 LGHNA and CDR2 YSLEER. The CDR3 length is 14 residues. Trimming shortened V by 6 bases and J by 4 bases, and 12 bases separated the two germline ends. The CDR3 nucleotides are TGCGCCAGCAGTGTTTTCACCTCCACCGGGGAGCTGTTTTTT. It yields the protein CASSVFTSTGELFF.

This clone was seen more than once but under ten times. The CDR3 loop reads CASSPRTGGEKLFF. The CDR3 region has the DNA TGTGCCAGCAGCCCTCGGACAGGGGGGGAAAAACTGTTTTTT. The chain has TRBV7-6 and TRBJ1-4; 10 nucleotides agree with TRBD1. CDR3 size: 14 residues. Unmatched junction bases numbered 5, after V lost 5 bases and J lost 8 bases. Germline V gene sequence: CDR1 SGHVS, CDR2 FNYEAQ.

This clone was picked up a small number of times. The gene calls are TRBV7-2 and TRBJ2-1; 11 nucleotides align to TRBD2. With 0 bases clipped from V and 4 bases from J, the junction kept 5 bases outside the gene matches. Germline V gene sequence: CDR1 SGHTA, CDR2 FQGNSA. The CDR3 loop spans 17 amino acids. The CDR3 nucleotides read TGTGCCAGCAGCTTAGCAACTAGCGGGGGCCCTTACAATGAGCAGTTCTTC. Translated: CASSLATSGGPYNEQFF.

The chain couples TRBV6-5 to TRBJ2-1; D gene uncertain. The CDR3 runs to 14 residues. Germline lookup yields CDR1 MNHEY and CDR2 SVGAGI. V lost 0 bases and J 10 bases, leaving 13 bases between the germline ends. The CDR3 bases are TGTGCCAGCAGTTACTCGGATACCGGCTTAGAGCAGTTCTTC. The encoded protein is CASSYSDTGLEQFF.

The J gene is TRBJ2-5, the V gene TRBV6-5; D gene ambiguous. Germline V lookup: CDR1 MNHEY, CDR2 SVGAGI. Trimming took off 3 bases at V and 5 bases at J, with 16 bases between the two ends. The CDR3 is made up of 15 amino acids. The CDR3 nucleotides read TGTGCCAGCAGTTATGGTACTGGTGGTAGGGAGACCCAGTACTTC. The encoded protein is CASSYGTGGRETQYF.

In its sample, this clone ranks as medium-sized (0.01 to 0.1%). V and J are TRBV28 and TRBJ1-6, with 7 bases lining up with TRBD1. The CDR3 is made up of 16 amino acids. CDR1 is MDHEN, CDR2 SYDVKM, per germline. Losses at the gene ends were 2 bases for V and 0 bases for J; bases not matched to a gene: 1. CDR3 in DNA: TGTGCCAGCAGTTTAGCAGGGGGCTCCTATAATTCACCCCTCCACTTT. Protein product: CASSLAGGSYNSPLHF.

This rearrangement joins TRBV5-5 to TRBJ1-4; D gene ambiguous. CDR3 size: 16 residues. Per germline, CDR1 SGHKS and CDR2 YYEKEE (reference sequence). Between the trimmed V and J ends, which lost 2 bases and 0 bases, there was a span of 11 bases. DNA for the CDR3: TGTGCCAGCAGCTTTCAAGGCAGATCAACTAATGAAAAACTGTTTTTT. It is translated as CASSFQGRSTNEKLFF. Combining the CDR3 with reference TRBV5-5 and TRBJ1-4 gives the whole variable domain DAGVTQSPTHLIKTRGQQVTLRCSPISGHKSVSWYQQVLGQGPQFIFQYYEKEERGRGNFPDRFSARQFPNYSSELNVNALLLGDSALYLCASSFQGRSTNEKLFFGSGTQLSVL.

This clone was detected only a few times. The rearrangement joins TRBV29-1 to TRBJ1-3; TRBD1 might be the D (6 bases). CDR3 size: 14 residues. Germline CDR1 is SQVTM and CDR2 is ANQGSEA. V was shortened by 6 bases and J by 4 bases, with 16 bases between the two germline ends. The CDR3 DNA is TGCAGCGTGTCAGGGGCAGGATCCGGAAACACCATATATTTT. It is translated as CSVSGAGSGNTIYF.

V and J are TRBV11-3 and TRBJ1-1; D not resolved. V shed 4 bases and J shed 1 base, with 16 bases lying between them. Germline V lookup: CDR1 SGHNT, CDR2 YENEEA. The length of the CDR3 is 16 residues. The CDR3 loop reads CASSSRAGSQNTEAFF. The CDR3 bases are TGTGCCAGCAGCTCCCGGGCGGGTTCCCAGAACACTGAAGCTTTCTTT.

The CDR3 region is CASSEYNEQFF. CDR3 DNA: TGTGCCAGCAGTGAATACAATGAGCAGTTCTTC. The chain combines TRBV2 with TRBJ2-1, with no clear D. The CDR3 spans 11 residues. Germline loops: CDR1 SNHLY, CDR2 FYNNEI. V was trimmed by 2 bases and J by 4 bases, leaving 0 bases between them.

V is TRBV7-9 and J is TRBJ1-1, with D uncertain. The CDR3 sequence is 13 residues long. The germline CDR1 and CDR2 sequences are SEHNR and FQNEAQ (reference sequence). V was cut by 1 base and J by 5 bases, with 8 bases left in between. The CDR3 spells CASSLVAETEAFF. The CDR3, as DNA: TGTGCCAGCAGCTTAGTGGCCGAAACTGAAGCTTTCTTT. The full variable domain, its missing parts supplied by reference TRBV7-9 and TRBJ1-1, is DTGVSQNPRHKITKRGQNVTFRCDPISEHNRLYWYRQTLGQGPEFLTYFQNEAQLEKSRLLSDRFSAERPKGSFSTLEIQRTEQGDSAMYLCASSLVAETEAFFGQGTRLTVV.

This clone was seen only a few times. Sequence at one end of the junction differs from germline and may be a read error. The V and J genes are TRBV5-4 and TRBJ1-2; 9 bases map to TRBD1. The CDR3 runs to 13 residues. Germline CDR1 reads SGHNT; CDR2 reads YYREEE (reference sequence). The CDR3 bases are TGTGCCAGCAGCCGCACACAGGGGGCAGGTAACGCCTTC. Encoded protein: CASSRTQGAGNAF.

The chain links TRBV7-3 to TRBJ1-5, with D perhaps matching TRBD1 (6 bases). Trimming took off 5 bases at V and 2 bases at J, with 25 bases between the two ends. The germline V gene encodes CDR1 SGHTA and CDR2 FQGTGA. CDR3 size: 19 residues. Here the CDR3 reads CASSPPTGGTLFGNQPQHF. The CDR3 DNA is TGTGCCAGCAGCCCGCCGACTGGGGGCACGTTGTTTGGCAATCAGCCCCAGCATTTT.